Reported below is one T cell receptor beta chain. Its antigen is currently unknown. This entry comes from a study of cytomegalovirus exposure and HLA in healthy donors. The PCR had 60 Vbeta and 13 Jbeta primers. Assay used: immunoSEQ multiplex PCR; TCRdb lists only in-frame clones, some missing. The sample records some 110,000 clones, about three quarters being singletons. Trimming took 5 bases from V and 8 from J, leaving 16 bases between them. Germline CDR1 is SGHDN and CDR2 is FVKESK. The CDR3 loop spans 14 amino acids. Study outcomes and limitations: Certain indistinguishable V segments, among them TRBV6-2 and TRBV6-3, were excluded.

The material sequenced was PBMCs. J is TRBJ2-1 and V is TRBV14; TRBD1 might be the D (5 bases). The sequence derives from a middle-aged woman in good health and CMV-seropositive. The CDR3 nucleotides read TGTGCCAGCAGCGAGAGATTAATAGGGGATGAGCAGTTCTTC. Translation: CASSERLIGDEQFF.